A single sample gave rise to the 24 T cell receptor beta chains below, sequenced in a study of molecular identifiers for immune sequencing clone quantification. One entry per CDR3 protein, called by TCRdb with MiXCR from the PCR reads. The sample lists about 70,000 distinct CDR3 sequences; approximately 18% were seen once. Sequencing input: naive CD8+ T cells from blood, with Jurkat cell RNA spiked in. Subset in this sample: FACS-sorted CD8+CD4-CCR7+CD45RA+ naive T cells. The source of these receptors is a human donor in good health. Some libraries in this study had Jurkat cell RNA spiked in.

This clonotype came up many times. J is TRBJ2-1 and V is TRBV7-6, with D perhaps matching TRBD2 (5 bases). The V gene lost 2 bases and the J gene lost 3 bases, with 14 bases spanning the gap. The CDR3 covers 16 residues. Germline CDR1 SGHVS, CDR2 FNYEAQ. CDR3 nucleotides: TGTGCCAGCAGCTTATTAGGGAGTCCCGACTACAATGAGCAGTTCTTC. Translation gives CASSLLGSPDYNEQFF.

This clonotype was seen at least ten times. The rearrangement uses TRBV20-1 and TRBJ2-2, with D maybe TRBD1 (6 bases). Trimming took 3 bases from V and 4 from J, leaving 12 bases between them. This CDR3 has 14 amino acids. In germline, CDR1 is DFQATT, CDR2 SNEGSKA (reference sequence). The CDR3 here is CSASPGDGTGELFF. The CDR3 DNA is TGCAGTGCTAGCCCAGGGGATGGCACCGGGGAGCTGTTTTTT.

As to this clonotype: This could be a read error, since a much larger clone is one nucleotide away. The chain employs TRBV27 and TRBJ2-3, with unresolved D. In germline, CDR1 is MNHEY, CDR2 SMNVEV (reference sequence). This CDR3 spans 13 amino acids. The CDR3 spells CACSLLLGDTQYF. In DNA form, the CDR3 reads TGTGCCTGCAGCCTGCTTCTGGGGGATACGCAGTATTTT.

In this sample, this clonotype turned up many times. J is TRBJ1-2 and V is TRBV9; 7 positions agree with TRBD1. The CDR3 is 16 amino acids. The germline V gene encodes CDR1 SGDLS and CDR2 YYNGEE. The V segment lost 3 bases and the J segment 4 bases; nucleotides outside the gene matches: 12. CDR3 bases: TGTGCCAGCAGCGGAGGAACAGGGGTATTATTCTATGGCTACACCTTC. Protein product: CASSGGTGVLFYGYTF.

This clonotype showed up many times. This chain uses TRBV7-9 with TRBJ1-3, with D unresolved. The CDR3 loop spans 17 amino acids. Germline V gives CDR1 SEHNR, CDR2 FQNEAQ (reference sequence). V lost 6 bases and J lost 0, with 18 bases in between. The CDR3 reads CASRSVSTELSGNTIYF. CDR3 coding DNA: TGTGCCAGCAGATCAGTATCGACCGAACTCTCTGGAAACACCATATATTTT. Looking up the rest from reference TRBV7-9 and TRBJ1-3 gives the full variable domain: DTGVSQNPRHKITKRGQNVTFRCDPISEHNRLYWYRQTLGQGPEFLTYFQNEAQLEKSRLLSDRFSAERPKGSFSTLEIQRTEQGDSAMYLCASRSVSTELSGNTIYFGEGSWLTVV.

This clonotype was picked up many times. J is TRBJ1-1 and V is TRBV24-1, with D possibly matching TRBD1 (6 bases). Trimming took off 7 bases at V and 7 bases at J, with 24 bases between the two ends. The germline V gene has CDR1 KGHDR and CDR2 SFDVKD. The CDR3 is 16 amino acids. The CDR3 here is CATRGSTDTGKSEAFF. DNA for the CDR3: TGTGCCACCAGAGGCAGTACGGATACAGGGAAAAGTGAAGCTTTCTTT.

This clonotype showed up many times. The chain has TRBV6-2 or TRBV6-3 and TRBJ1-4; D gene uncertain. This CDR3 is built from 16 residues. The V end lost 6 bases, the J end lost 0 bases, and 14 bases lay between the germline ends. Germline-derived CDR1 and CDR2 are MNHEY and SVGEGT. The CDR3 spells CASSRRPIATNEKLFF. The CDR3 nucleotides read TGTGCCAGCAGCCGGCGACCGATTGCAACTAATGAAAAACTGTTTTTT.

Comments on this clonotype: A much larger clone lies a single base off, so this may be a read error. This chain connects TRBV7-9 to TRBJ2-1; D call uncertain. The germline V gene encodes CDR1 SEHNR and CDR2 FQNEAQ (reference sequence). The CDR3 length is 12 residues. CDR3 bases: TGTGCCAGCAGCTTAGTCGCCAATGAGCAGCTCTTC. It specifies CASSLVANEQLF.

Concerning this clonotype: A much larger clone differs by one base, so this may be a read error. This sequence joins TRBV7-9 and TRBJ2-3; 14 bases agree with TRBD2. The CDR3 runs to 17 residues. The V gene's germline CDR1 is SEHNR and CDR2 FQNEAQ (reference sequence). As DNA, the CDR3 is TGTGCCTGCAGCTCACTGCCGGGACTAGCGGGAGATGATACGCAGTATTTT. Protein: CACSSLPGLAGDDTQYF. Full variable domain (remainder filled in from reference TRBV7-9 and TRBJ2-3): DTGVSQNPRHKITKRGQNVTFRCDPISEHNRLYWYRQTLGQGPEFLTYFQNEAQLEKSRLLSDRFSAERPKGSFSTLEIQRTEQGDSAMYLCACSSLPGLAGDDTQYFGPGTRLTVL.

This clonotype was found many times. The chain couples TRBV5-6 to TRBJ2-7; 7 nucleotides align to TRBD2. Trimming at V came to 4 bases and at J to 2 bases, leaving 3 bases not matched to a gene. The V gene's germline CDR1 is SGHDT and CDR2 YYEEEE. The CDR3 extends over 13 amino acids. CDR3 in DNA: TGTGCCAGCAGCCGCAGCGGGGCCTACGAGCAGTACTTC. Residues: CASSRSGAYEQYF.

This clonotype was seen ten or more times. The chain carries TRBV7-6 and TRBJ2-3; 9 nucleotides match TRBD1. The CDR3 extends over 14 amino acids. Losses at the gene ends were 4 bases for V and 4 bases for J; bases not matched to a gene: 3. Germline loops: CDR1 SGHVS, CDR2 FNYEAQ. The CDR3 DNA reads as TGTGCCAGCAGCTCGGACAGGGGCCCAGATACGCAGTATTTT. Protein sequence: CASSSDRGPDTQYF.

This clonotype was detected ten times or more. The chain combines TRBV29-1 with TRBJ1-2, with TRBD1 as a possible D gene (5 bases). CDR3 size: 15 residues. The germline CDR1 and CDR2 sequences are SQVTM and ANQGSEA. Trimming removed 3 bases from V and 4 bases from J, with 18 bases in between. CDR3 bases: TGCAGCGTTGAGGGCGGGGGAGGGTACGGCTATGGCTACACCTTC. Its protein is CSVEGGGGYGYGYTF.

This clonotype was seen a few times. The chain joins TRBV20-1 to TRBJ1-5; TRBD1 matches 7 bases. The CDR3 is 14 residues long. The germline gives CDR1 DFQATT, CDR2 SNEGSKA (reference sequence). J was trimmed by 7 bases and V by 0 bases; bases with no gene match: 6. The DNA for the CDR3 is TGCAGTGCTAGAGATCCGAGGGGACAGCAGCCCCAGCATTTT. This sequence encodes CSARDPRGQQPQHF.

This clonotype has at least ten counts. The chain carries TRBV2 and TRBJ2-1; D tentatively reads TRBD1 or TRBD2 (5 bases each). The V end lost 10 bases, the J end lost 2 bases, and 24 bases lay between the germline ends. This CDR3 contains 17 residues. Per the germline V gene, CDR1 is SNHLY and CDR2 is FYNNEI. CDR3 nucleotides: TGTGCCACACCAGGGCCGGGAACTAGTGTCACCTACAATGAGCAGTTCTTC. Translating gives CATPGPGTSVTYNEQFF.

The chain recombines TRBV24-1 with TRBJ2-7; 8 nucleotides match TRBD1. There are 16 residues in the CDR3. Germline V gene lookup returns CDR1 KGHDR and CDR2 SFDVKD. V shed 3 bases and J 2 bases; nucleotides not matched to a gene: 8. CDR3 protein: CATSDGPGQETYEQYF. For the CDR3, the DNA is TGTGCCACCAGTGATGGGCCGGGACAGGAAACCTACGAGCAGTACTTC.

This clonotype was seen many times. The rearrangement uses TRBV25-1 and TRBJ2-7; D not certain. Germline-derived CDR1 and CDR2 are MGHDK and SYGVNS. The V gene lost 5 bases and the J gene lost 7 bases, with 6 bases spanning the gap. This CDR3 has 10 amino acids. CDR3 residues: CASSLGEQYF. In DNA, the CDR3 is TGTGCCAGCAGTCTTGGGGAGCAGTACTTC.

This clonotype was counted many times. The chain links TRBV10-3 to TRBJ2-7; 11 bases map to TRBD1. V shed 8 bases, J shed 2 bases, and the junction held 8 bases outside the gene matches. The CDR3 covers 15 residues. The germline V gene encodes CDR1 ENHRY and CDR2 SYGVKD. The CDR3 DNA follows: TGTGCCATCCGTGCTCCGGGACAGGGGGCCTACGAGCAGTACTTC. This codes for CAIRAPGQGAYEQYF.

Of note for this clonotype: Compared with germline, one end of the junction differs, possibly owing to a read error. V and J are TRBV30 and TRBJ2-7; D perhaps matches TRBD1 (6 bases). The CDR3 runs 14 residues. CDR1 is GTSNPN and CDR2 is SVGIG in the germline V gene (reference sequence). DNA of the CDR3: TGTGCCCGGAGTTTGGGAGAGGGGGCCTACGAGCAGTACTTC. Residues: CARSLGEGAYEQYF.

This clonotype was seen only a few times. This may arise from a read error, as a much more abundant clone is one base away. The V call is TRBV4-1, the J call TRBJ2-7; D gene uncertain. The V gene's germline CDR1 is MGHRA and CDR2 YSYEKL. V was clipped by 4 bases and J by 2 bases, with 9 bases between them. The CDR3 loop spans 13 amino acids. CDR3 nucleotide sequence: TGCGCCAGCAGCCCCTCGGGTCCCTACGAGCAGTACTTC. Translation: CASSPSGPYEQYF.

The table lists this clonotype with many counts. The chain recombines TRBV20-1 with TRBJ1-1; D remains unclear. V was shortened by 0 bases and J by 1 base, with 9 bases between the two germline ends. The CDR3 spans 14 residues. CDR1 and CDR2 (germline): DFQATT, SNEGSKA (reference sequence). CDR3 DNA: TGCAGTGCTAGAGATTGGGAGACGAACACTGAAGCTTTCTTT. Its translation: CSARDWETNTEAFF.

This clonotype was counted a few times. CDR3 loop: CASSQSPLPTYEQYF. CDR3 in DNA: TGTGCCAGCAGCCAAAGTCCGCTACCAACCTACGAGCAGTACTTC. The chain recombines TRBV7-9 with TRBJ2-7; D remains ambiguous. Trimming stripped 5 bases from V and 2 bases from J, with 16 bases between. Germline lookup yields CDR1 SEHNR and CDR2 FQNEAQ (reference sequence). The CDR3 runs 15 residues.

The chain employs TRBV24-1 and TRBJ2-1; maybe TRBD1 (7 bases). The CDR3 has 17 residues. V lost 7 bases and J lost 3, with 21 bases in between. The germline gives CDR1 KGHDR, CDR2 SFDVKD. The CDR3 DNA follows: TGTGCCACCAGCCCCGGAGGGGGCAGGGAACACTACAATGAGCAGTTCTTC. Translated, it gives CATSPGGGREHYNEQFF.

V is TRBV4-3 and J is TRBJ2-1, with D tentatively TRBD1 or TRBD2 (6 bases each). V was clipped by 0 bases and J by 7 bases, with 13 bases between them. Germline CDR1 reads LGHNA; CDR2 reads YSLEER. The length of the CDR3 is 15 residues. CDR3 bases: TGCGCCAGCAGCCAAGAGGGAGGACAGTTAAATGAGCAGTTCTTC. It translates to CASSQEGGQLNEQFF.

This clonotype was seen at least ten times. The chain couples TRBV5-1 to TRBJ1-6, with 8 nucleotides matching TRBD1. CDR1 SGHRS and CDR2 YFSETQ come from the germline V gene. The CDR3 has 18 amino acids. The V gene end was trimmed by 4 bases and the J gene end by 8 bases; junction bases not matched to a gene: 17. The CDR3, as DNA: TGCGCCAGCAGCCAAGCCGGGACAGGAAATCCCTTCCATTCACCCCTCCACTTT. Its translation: CASSQAGTGNPFHSPLHF.